The 26 T cell receptor beta chains below come from one sample, sequenced in a study of response to subunit inactivated influenza vaccine. TCRdb recomputed calls from the RT-PCR reads with MiXCR, one row per CDR3 protein. The sample records about half a million distinct CDR3 sequences, about 25% being singletons. The sample consisted of CD4+ T cells sorted from PBMCs, taken roughly 5 days after vaccination. These receptors were collected from a man aged 50-59 years who received an inactivated influenza vaccine.

This clonotype was detected ten times or more. The rearrangement uses TRBV20-1 and TRBJ2-7; D may be TRBD2 (5 bases). Germline V gene data show CDR1 as DFQATT and CDR2 as SNEGSKA (reference sequence). Trimming shortened V by 6 bases and J by 6 bases, and 15 bases separated the two germline ends. The CDR3 is made up of 12 amino acids. The CDR3 nucleotides read TGCAGTGCGGGCCCGTGGGAGAGCGAGCAGTACTTC. It yields the protein CSAGPWESEQYF.

V and J are TRBV20-1 and TRBJ2-5; D gene uncertain. The CDR3 runs to 11 residues. V gave up 2 bases and J gave up 5 bases, with 6 bases separating them. The germline V gene encodes CDR1 DFQATT and CDR2 SNEGSKA (reference sequence). The CDR3 DNA reads TGCAGTGCTAGATCCGGGGAGACCCAGTACTTC. It codes for CSARSGETQYF.

This clonotype turned up a few times. This chain uses TRBV2 with TRBJ2-5, with 9 bases aligning to TRBD1. In germline, CDR1 is SNHLY, CDR2 FYNNEI. The CDR3 runs 15 residues. J lost 5 bases, V lost 7 bases, and 11 bases had no gene match. CDR3 coding DNA: TGTGCCAGCATCAAGACAGGGGGAATTGTGGAGACCCAGTACTTC. Encoded protein: CASIKTGGIVETQYF.

This sequence joins TRBV12-3 or TRBV12-4 and TRBJ1-5; D is possibly TRBD1 (6 bases). This CDR3 is built from 15 residues. Trimming left V 5 bases short and J 6 bases short, with 17 bases between. The CDR3 protein is CASSDGGLGGQPQHF. DNA of the CDR3: TGTGCCAGCAGTGATGGGGGTCTAGGGGGTCAGCCCCAGCATTTT.

The rearrangement joins TRBV7-2 to TRBJ2-1; 10 bases are a match to TRBD2. V was pared by 5 bases and J by 10 bases, with 14 bases of the junction left unmatched. This CDR3 spans 16 amino acids. Germline V lookup: CDR1 SGHTA, CDR2 FQGNSA. CDR3 nucleotides: TGTGCCAGCAGCCGGGGGTATAGCGGGGGGCCCCGAGAGCAGTTCTTC. It codes for CASSRGYSGGPREQFF.

This clonotype has just a few counts. V and J are TRBV7-2 and TRBJ2-7; D is ambiguous. The CDR3 has 13 residues. The germline V and J ends were trimmed by 5 bases and 3 bases, with 11 bases remaining between them. Germline loops: CDR1 SGHTA, CDR2 FQGNSA. The CDR3 sequence is CASSTRTDYEQYF. CDR3 in DNA: TGTGCCAGCAGCACCCGGACCGACTACGAGCAGTACTTC.

The sample holds many counts of this clonotype. The rearrangement links TRBV20-1 to TRBJ2-7; the D call may be TRBD1 or TRBD2 (5 bases each). Deletions cut 0 bases from V and 8 bases from J, with 17 bases between. The germline gives CDR1 DFQATT, CDR2 SNEGSKA (reference sequence). The CDR3 contains 14 residues. Here the CDR3 reads CSARDQTGPGQQYF. Here the CDR3 DNA reads TGCAGTGCTAGAGACCAGACGGGGCCCGGGCAGCAGTACTTC.

This clonotype was counted only a few times. The chain has TRBV7-2 and TRBJ2-1; the D gene could be TRBD1 or TRBD2 (6 bases each). The germline V gene has CDR1 SGHTA and CDR2 FQGNSA. With 2 bases removed from V and 8 bases from J, the gap between germline ends came to 16 bases. The CDR3 has 15 residues. CDR3 nucleotides: TGTGCCAGCAGCTTACAACCCCTGGGGGGCGATGAGCAGTTCTTC. Amino acid sequence: CASSLQPLGGDEQFF.

The chain links TRBV5-1 to TRBJ2-7; D unresolved. CDR3 size: 14 residues. The germline V gene has CDR1 SGHRS and CDR2 YFSETQ. V was trimmed by 2 bases and J by 0 bases, leaving 9 bases between them. Here the CDR3 reads CASSFDTYSYEQYF. Written as DNA, the CDR3 is TGCGCCAGCAGCTTCGACACCTACTCCTACGAGCAGTACTTC.

This clonotype was recorded a few times. The chain employs TRBV5-1 and TRBJ2-5; 12 nucleotides match TRBD1. CDR3 length: 16 amino acids. V lost 0 bases to trimming and J lost 5 bases; unmatched junction nucleotides: 5. The germline V gene encodes CDR1 SGHRS and CDR2 YFSETQ. Here the CDR3 DNA reads TGCGCCAGCAGCTTGGCCGGGACAGGGGGCGGTGAGACCCAGTACTTC. It is translated as CASSLAGTGGGETQYF.

This clonotype has only a few counts. The chain links TRBV27 to TRBJ2-1; 10 positions agree with TRBD1. This CDR3 contains 14 residues. Per germline, CDR1 MNHEY and CDR2 SMNVEV (reference sequence). Trimming cost V 8 bases and J 0 bases; bases outside gene matches: 1. CDR3 residues: CASGDRGSYNEQFF. In DNA, the CDR3 is TGTGCCAGCGGGGACAGGGGCTCCTACAATGAGCAGTTCTTC.

CDR3 region: CASRVRGVHYEQYF. The DNA of the CDR3 is TGTGCCAGCAGGGTCAGGGGTGTCCACTACGAGCAGTACTTC. The V and J genes are TRBV6-2 or TRBV6-3 and TRBJ2-7, with D perhaps matching TRBD1 (6 bases). CDR1 and CDR2 from the germline V gene are MNHEY and SVGEGT. V gave up 6 bases and J gave up 3 bases, with 15 bases separating them. This CDR3 region has 14 residues.

This clonotype has only a few counts. This chain joins TRBV7-8 and TRBJ2-1, with TRBD2 matching over 16 bases. Germline trimming cut 5 bases from V and 10 bases from J; bases unmatched to any gene: 8. CDR3 size: 16 residues. In germline, CDR1 is SGHVS, CDR2 FQNEAQ. In nucleotides, the CDR3 is TGTGCCAGCAGCGCCCCTGGGGGACTAGCGGGAGGGGAGCAGTTCTTC. It translates to CASSAPGGLAGGEQFF.

In this sample, this clonotype turned up many times. The chain links TRBV10-2 to TRBJ2-3; D is unresolved. CDR1 WSHSY and CDR2 SAAADI come from the germline V gene. With 8 bases removed from V and 1 base from J, the gap between germline ends came to 10 bases. The CDR3 has 13 residues. The CDR3 loop is CASQGRRTDTQYF. Here the CDR3 DNA reads TGCGCCAGCCAAGGGCGACGCACAGATACGCAGTATTTT.

The chain has TRBV12-3 or TRBV12-4 and TRBJ1-1, with D unclear. The CDR3 has 13 residues. Trimming stripped 1 base from V and 5 bases from J, with 8 bases between. CDR3 sequence: CASSLEVTTEAFF. CDR3 bases: TGTGCCAGCAGTTTAGAGGTGACGACTGAAGCTTTCTTT.

V and J are TRBV6-2 or TRBV6-3 and TRBJ2-3; 13 nucleotides match TRBD2. Germline V gene data show CDR1 as MNHEY and CDR2 as SVGEGT. Trimming removed 2 bases from V and 4 bases from J; junction bases left unmatched: 6. CDR3 length: 17 residues. The CDR3, as DNA: TGTGCCAGCAGTTACCACAGGACTAGCGGGAGTGCAGATACGCAGTATTTT. Its protein product is CASSYHRTSGSADTQYF.

Only a few counts were recorded for this clonotype. The chain employs TRBV20-1 and TRBJ2-3; 10 bases line up with TRBD2. Trimming at V came to 4 bases and at J to 0 bases, leaving 4 bases not matched to a gene. Germline V lookup: CDR1 DFQATT, CDR2 SNEGSKA (reference sequence). This CDR3 is built from 15 residues. DNA for the CDR3: TGCAGTGCTAAACTAGCGGGAAAAAGCACAGATACGCAGTATTTT. As protein: CSAKLAGKSTDTQYF.

The J gene is TRBJ2-7, the V gene TRBV20-1; D is possibly TRBD2 (7 bases). This CDR3 has 14 amino acids. The V end was cut by 3 bases, the J end by 2 bases, with 14 bases between. CDR1 and CDR2 (germline): DFQATT, SNEGSKA (reference sequence). The CDR3 nucleotides are TGCAGTGCTAGGCGGACTAGGGGGGCCTACGAGCAGTACTTC. Encoded protein: CSARRTRGAYEQYF.

In this sample, this clonotype turned up many times. The chain couples TRBV7-2 to TRBJ2-7; TRBD2 matches at 13 bases. J gave up 4 bases and V 1 base, and 1 base lay outside the gene matches. Germline-derived CDR1 and CDR2 are SGHTA and FQGNSA. The CDR3 length is 15 residues. CDR3: CASSLGLAGGYEQYF. In DNA form, the CDR3 reads TGTGCCAGCAGCTTAGGACTAGCGGGAGGATACGAGCAGTACTTC. The whole variable domain, remainder taken from reference TRBV7-2 and TRBJ2-7, is GAGVSQSPSNKVTEKGKDVELRCDPISGHTALYWYRQSLGQGLEFLIYFQGNSAPDKSGLPSDRFSAERTGGSVSTLTIQRTQQEDSAVYLCASSLGLAGGYEQYFGPGTRLTVT.

The chain links TRBV19 to TRBJ2-5; D possibly uses TRBD1 or TRBD2 (6 bases each). Germline lookup yields CDR1 LNHDA and CDR2 SQIVND (reference sequence). Trimming left V 7 bases short and J 1 base short, with 16 bases between. This CDR3 has 15 amino acids. The CDR3 here is CASTRGGGLQETQYF. Here the CDR3 DNA reads TGTGCCAGTACCCGCGGAGGGGGGCTCCAAGAGACCCAGTACTTC.

This clonotype was seen more than once but under ten times. The V and J genes are TRBV20-1 and TRBJ1-1, with D hard to call. CDR1 and CDR2 from the germline V gene are DFQATT and SNEGSKA (reference sequence). V was trimmed by 0 bases and J by 5 bases, leaving 13 bases between them. This CDR3 is 14 amino acids long. The CDR3 bases are TGCAGTGCTAGAGACGGGCAAGGTACTACTGAAGCTTTCTTT. Protein: CSARDGQGTTEAFF.

This chain joins TRBV29-1 and TRBJ2-1; the D is unclear. This CDR3 has 17 residues. V was trimmed by 3 bases and J by 7 bases, leaving 25 bases between them. In germline, CDR1 is SQVTM, CDR2 ANQGSEA. The CDR3 sequence is CSVDAGTPRGVRNEQFF. The CDR3 nucleotides read TGCAGCGTTGACGCAGGTACACCCCGCGGCGTCAGAAATGAGCAGTTCTTC.

J is TRBJ1-3 and V is TRBV20-1; tentatively, D is TRBD1 (6 bases). Trimming cost V 5 bases and J 2 bases, with 13 bases left between them. The length of the CDR3 is 14 residues. Per germline, CDR1 DFQATT and CDR2 SNEGSKA (reference sequence). Here the CDR3 reads CSAPDRPTGNTIYF. CDR3 nucleotides: TGCAGTGCTCCAGACAGGCCGACTGGAAACACCATATATTTT.

This clonotype was observed a few times. The chain uses TRBV18 and TRBJ1-1; tentative D call: TRBD1 (5 bases). V lost 3 bases to trimming and J lost 10 bases, with 15 bases between them. Germline CDR1 KGHSH, CDR2 LQKENI. This CDR3 region has 13 residues. The CDR3 spells CASSPGTLRVAFF. The CDR3 DNA follows: TGTGCCAGCTCACCCGGGACGCTCCGGGTAGCTTTCTTT.

This clonotype was seen a single time. The V and J genes are TRBV6-1 and TRBJ1-5; 10 nucleotides align to TRBD1. V was clipped by 6 bases and J by 9 bases; unmatched bases: 17. The CDR3 consists of 17 residues. The V gene's germline CDR1 is MNHNS and CDR2 SASEGT. CDR3 protein: CASSPTHRQGAWVPQHF. Written as DNA, the CDR3 is TGTGCCAGCAGCCCTACGCACAGACAGGGGGCCTGGGTGCCCCAGCATTTT.

The V call is TRBV21-1, the J call TRBJ2-4. TRBV21-1 is assigned pseudogene status. The CDR3 is 18 residues long. CDR3 DNA sequence: TGTGCCAGCAGCAAAGGACTCCGTCTGAGGATAGCCAAAAACATTCAGTACTTC. Its translation is CASSKGLRLRIAKNIQYF.